The clone carrying this T cell receptor beta chain has a count of ten or more. Authors' processing steps: Scientists estimated how many nucleated cells there were by amplifying reference gene primers. The table came from immunoSEQ multiplex PCR; TCRdb's copy has only in-frame clones and leaves some out. V, J and clone size are taken as reported in that table, and D and trimming were inferred from the DNA itself. The data hold approximately 170,000 clones, with approximately 79% observed a single time. This sample was taken from a study of blood T cell repertoires in COVID-19. Overall study: The United States, Italy and Spain supplied acute and convalescent COVID-19 samples. The cDNA or gDNA used as material had been derived from T cells, B-cell-depleted T cells, or PBMCs.

Germline CDR1 reads MNHEY; CDR2 reads SVGAGI. CDR3 length: 15 amino acids. The V and J ends lost 6 bases and 0 bases, in that order; junction bases with no gene match: 5. The sequenced sample consisted of peripheral blood. This chain uses TRBV6-5 with TRBJ2-1; 7 bases are shared with TRBD2. This TCR derives from a woman of 80 years or more with acute or convalescent COVID-19. The CDR3 nucleotides are TGTGCCAGCAGAACCCGGGACTACTCCTACAATGAGCAGTTCTTC. It translates to CASRTRDYSYNEQFF.